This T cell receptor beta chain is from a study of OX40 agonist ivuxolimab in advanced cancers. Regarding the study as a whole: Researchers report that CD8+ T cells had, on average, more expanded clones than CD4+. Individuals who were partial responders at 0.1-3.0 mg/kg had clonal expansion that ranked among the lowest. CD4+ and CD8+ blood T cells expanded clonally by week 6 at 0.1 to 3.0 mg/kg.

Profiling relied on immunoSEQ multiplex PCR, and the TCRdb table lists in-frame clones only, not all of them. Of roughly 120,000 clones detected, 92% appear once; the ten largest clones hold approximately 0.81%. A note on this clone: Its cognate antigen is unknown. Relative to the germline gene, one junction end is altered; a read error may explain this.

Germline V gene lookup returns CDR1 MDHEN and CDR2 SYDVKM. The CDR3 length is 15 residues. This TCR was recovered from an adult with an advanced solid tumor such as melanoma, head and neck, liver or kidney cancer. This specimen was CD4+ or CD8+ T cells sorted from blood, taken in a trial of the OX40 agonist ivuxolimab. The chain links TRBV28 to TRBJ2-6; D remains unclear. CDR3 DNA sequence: TGTGCCAGCAGATTATACCGCTCTGGGGCCAACGTCCTGACTTTC. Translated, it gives CASRLYRSGANVLTF.